This T cell receptor beta chain emerged from a study of cytomegalovirus exposure and HLA in healthy donors. Study context: Most genotyped donors, 65% to 85% of about 400, had Caucasian-associated genetic ancestry.

The CDR3 has 17 residues. Germline CDR1 reads MNHNS; CDR2 reads SASEGT. The V end was cut by 0 bases, the J end by 1 base, with 14 bases between. Vbeta (60) and Jbeta (13) primers were used in the PCR. Using immunoSEQ multiplex PCR, the repertoire was profiled, and TCRdb retains in-frame clones only, with some absent. The data contain over 100,000 clones, about 78% of them singletons. The sequenced material came from PBMCs. This receptor was taken from a female donor in good health and CMV-seronegative. The rearrangement uses TRBV6-1 and TRBJ2-3, with a tentative D call TRBD2 (7 bases). The CDR3 nucleotides are TGTGCCAGCAGTGAAGCTTGGGGGGGGCTTGGCACAGATACGCAGTATTTT. Residues: CASSEAWGGLGTDTQYF.